Described below is a single T cell receptor beta chain sequence and its context. This clone occurred a few times. Its target antigen remains unknown. Nothing much larger sits one base from this clone, and base qualities are not available. The collaborating institutions used their own protocols to collect whole blood in K2EDTA tubes. Collaborator samples were shipped for TCRbeta analysis as frozen whole blood, isolated PBMCs, or DNA extracted from either sample type. This entry is derived from a study of blood T cell repertoires in COVID-19 (dated by TCRdb to 2020 to 2022). Study-wide context: Samples from collaborators originated in the United States, Italy and Spain and spanned both the acute and convalescent phases of COVID-19. The prospective study material was composed of cDNA or gDNA derived from T cells, B-cell-depleted T cells, or PBMCs. Deeply sampled blood TCRbeta repertoires from subjects exposed to, actively infected with, or recovered from COVID-19 were included in the dataset. A freely available public database, intended as a resource for researchers studying the immune response to SARS-CoV-2, is where the repertoires were released. The samples were drawn from two sources: the first 160 participants of the ongoing ImmuneRACE study, and 1,200 or so subjects contributed by 6 global collaborators. A de-identified subject ID, COVID-19 status, age in years and sex were almost always included in the sample metadata. HLA class I and class II types, where available, came from metadata supplied by the sample provider rather than from assay-based typing. General study outcomes and caveats: The quantity of clinical and demographic metadata differed by source and by participant and was supplied without curation.

TCRbeta CDR3 regions were amplified from genomic DNA using the immunoSEQ Assay, a bias-controlled multiplex PCR. Per the source publication's procedure: The number of nucleated cells in each sample was estimated from the amplification of reference gene primers within the assay. Sequence reads were collapsed and filtered to measure the absolute abundance of every unique TCRbeta CDR3 rearrangement. For each sample, productive Simpson clonality was calculated by taking the square root of Simpson's diversity index across productive rearrangements. Drawn from immuneACCESS, this table holds only the in-frame rearrangements with V and J called that TCRdb kept. Clones are partly lost; checked studies trace under half to an unresolved V gene and leave the rest unexplained. The V and J calls and the clone size are those of that table, but D and trimming were determined from the DNA. The sample records roughly 99,000 clones, approximately 85% of which are singletons. The ten most abundant clones make up 15% to 20% of the sample.

The sequencing sample was made of peripheral blood. The receptor was isolated from a woman aged 80 or over with active or convalescent COVID-19.

In nucleotides, the sequence is TGTGCCAGCACCGCAGGGGGCGCCAGATTTGAGACCCAGTACTTC. This yields the protein CASTAGGARFETQYF. This sequence uses TRBV2 and TRBJ2-5; TRBD1 aligns with 8 central bases. The CDR3, from cysteine to phenylalanine, totals 15 residues. Only the CDR3 DNA is retained, 45 bases long and in frame from the first base. Reading the germline V gene gives CDR1 SNHLY and CDR2 FYNNEI. Trimming takes 7 bases off V and 5 bases off J; junction bases not matched to a gene: 12.